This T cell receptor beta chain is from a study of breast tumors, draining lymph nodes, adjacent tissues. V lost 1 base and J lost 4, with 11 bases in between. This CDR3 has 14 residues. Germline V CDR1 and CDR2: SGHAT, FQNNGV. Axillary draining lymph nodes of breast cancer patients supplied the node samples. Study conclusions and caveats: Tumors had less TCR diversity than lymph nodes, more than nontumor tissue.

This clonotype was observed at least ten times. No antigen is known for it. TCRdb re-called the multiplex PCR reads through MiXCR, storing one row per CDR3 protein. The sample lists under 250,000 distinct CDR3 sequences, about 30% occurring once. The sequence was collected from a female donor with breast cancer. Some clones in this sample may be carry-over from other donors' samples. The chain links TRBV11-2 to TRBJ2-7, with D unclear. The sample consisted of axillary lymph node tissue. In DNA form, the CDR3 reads TGTGCCAGCAGCTTAGCTAGTTACCGATACGAGCAGTACTTC. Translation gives CASSLASYRYEQYF.